One and the same sample provided the 23 T cell receptor beta chains below, sequenced in a study of blood T cell repertoires in COVID-19. Produced via immunoSEQ multiplex PCR; TCRdb's table is partial and in-frame only. The sample includes about 140,000 clones, 80% to 85% of them seen just once. The sequenced material came from peripheral blood. These receptor sequences come from a woman aged 55-70 years with acute or convalescent COVID-19.

The chain joins TRBV6-5 to TRBJ2-1; D not certain. Germline V CDR1 and CDR2: MNHEY, SVGAGI. This CDR3 has 13 amino acids. The V gene lost 4 bases and the J gene lost 4 bases, with 8 bases spanning the gap. The CDR3 spells CASSSQIYNEQFF. The CDR3 region has the DNA TGTGCCAGCAGTTCTCAGATTTACAATGAGCAGTTCTTC.

This chain uses TRBV30 with TRBJ2-1, with 9 nucleotides matching TRBD2. V lost 5 bases, J lost 7 bases, and 12 bases stayed unmatched. This CDR3 contains 15 residues. Germline V gene lookup returns CDR1 GTSNPN and CDR2 SVGIG (reference sequence). The CDR3 coding sequence is TGTGCCTGGGAACCCTCCGCGGGAGGGTTTAATGAGCAGTTCTTC. Translated: CAWEPSAGGFNEQFF.

This chain uses TRBV9 with TRBJ2-3; D unresolved. V lost 0 bases and J 8 bases, leaving 13 bases between the germline ends. The CDR3 is 14 residues long. Germline V gene sequence: CDR1 SGDLS, CDR2 YYNGEE. The CDR3 protein is CASSVEFRPGTQYF. The CDR3 DNA reads as TGTGCCAGCAGCGTAGAGTTCAGGCCCGGTACGCAGTATTTT.

This sequence joins TRBV12-5 and TRBJ2-2; 11 bases match TRBD2. Per germline, CDR1 LGHNT and CDR2 FRNRAP. The CDR3 runs to 17 residues. V lost 8 bases to trimming and J lost 0 bases; unmatched junction nucleotides: 8. The CDR3 DNA reads TGTGCTAGTCGTCCCCTGACTAGCGGGGCGAACACCGGGGAGCTGTTTTTT. Amino acids: CASRPLTSGANTGELFF.

This chain connects TRBV29-1 to TRBJ2-1; D unclear. Germline V gives CDR1 SQVTM, CDR2 ANQGSEA. Trimming removed 0 bases from V and 1 base from J, with 16 bases in between. The length of the CDR3 is 17 residues. This CDR3 is CSVEDFPTLGSYNEQFF. As DNA, the CDR3 is TGCAGCGTTGAAGATTTTCCAACCCTAGGATCCTACAATGAGCAGTTCTTC.

This rearrangement joins TRBV14 to TRBJ2-2; D may be TRBD2 (6 bases). The ends were cut back, 5 bases at V and 0 bases at J, with 13 bases in the middle. This CDR3 contains 16 residues. Looked up from germline, CDR1 is SGHDN and CDR2 is FVKESK. The CDR3 DNA reads as TGTGCCAGCAGCTTTACGCGGGATCCGAACACCGGGGAGCTGTTTTTT. This gives the protein CASSFTRDPNTGELFF.

This clone was seen only a few times. The chain carries TRBV6-1 and TRBJ2-2, with D possibly TRBD1 on 6 matching bases. Trimming shortened V by 2 bases and J by 6 bases, and 10 bases separated the two germline ends. This CDR3 is built from 14 residues. From germline, CDR1 is MNHNS and CDR2 SASEGT. The CDR3 region has the DNA TGTGCCAGCAGTGAAAGGAGGACAGCCGGGGAGCTGTTTTTT. Encoded protein: CASSERRTAGELFF.

J is TRBJ2-7 and V is TRBV12-5; possibly TRBD2 for D (6 bases). Germline V gives CDR1 LGHNT, CDR2 FRNRAP. The CDR3 is 15 amino acids. V lost 4 bases, J lost 9 bases, and 22 bases lay in between. This chain's CDR3 is CASGSWTAGGKGQYF. CDR3 coding DNA: TGTGCTAGTGGTTCATGGACGGCGGGCGGGAAGGGGCAGTACTTC.

The rearrangement links TRBV7-9 to TRBJ2-7; 9 bases line up with TRBD2. The V segment lost 2 bases and the J segment 0 bases; nucleotides outside the gene matches: 5. There are 16 residues in the CDR3. Germline V gene data show CDR1 as SEHNR and CDR2 as FQNEAQ (reference sequence). CDR3 sequence (DNA): TGTGCCAGCAGCTTATTAGCGGGGGCAAGCTCCTACGAGCAGTACTTC. It codes for CASSLLAGASSYEQYF. The whole variable domain, filled in from reference TRBV7-9 and TRBJ2-7, reads DTGVSQNPRHKITKRGQNVTFRCDPISEHNRLYWYRQTLGQGPEFLTYFQNEAQLEKSRLLSDRFSAERPKGSFSTLEIQRTEQGDSAMYLCASSLLAGASSYEQYFGPGTRLTVT.

This clone appeared a single time. The gene calls are TRBV25-1 and TRBJ2-1, with D maybe TRBD2 (6 bases). CDR1 is MGHDK, CDR2 SYGVNS, per germline. The CDR3 runs 15 residues. V dropped 6 bases and J dropped 2 bases, with 14 bases sitting between them. The CDR3 is CASSEEGTAYNEQFF. CDR3 coding DNA: TGTGCCAGCAGCGAGGAGGGGACTGCCTACAATGAGCAGTTCTTC.

This sequence joins TRBV6-6 and TRBJ1-2, with TRBD1 matching over 7 bases. The CDR3 spans 13 residues. V dropped 0 bases and J dropped 6; count of bases not matched to a gene: 1. Germline V gene sequence: CDR1 MNHNY, CDR2 SVGAGI (reference sequence). The CDR3 here is CASSYSTGNGYTF. The CDR3 DNA follows: TGTGCCAGCAGTTACTCGACAGGGAATGGCTACACCTTC.

V gene TRBV24-1 combines with J gene TRBJ1-5, with D possibly matching TRBD1 (5 bases). With 5 bases removed from V and 0 bases from J, the gap between germline ends came to 13 bases. The CDR3 is made up of 16 amino acids. CDR1 and CDR2 from the germline V gene are KGHDR and SFDVKD. Here the CDR3 DNA reads TGTGCCACCAGTGGGGGGGTGGACAATAGCAATCAGCCCCAGCATTTT. Amino acids: CATSGGVDNSNQPQHF.

The rearrangement uses TRBV28 and TRBJ2-5; no clear D. The germline V gene encodes CDR1 MDHEN and CDR2 SYDVKM. This CDR3 is built from 12 residues. Trimming left V 6 bases short and J 5 bases short, with 10 bases between. CDR3 region: CASSRPGETQYF. CDR3 coding DNA: TGTGCCAGCAGCAGACCCGGGGAGACCCAGTACTTC.

The chain has TRBV19 and TRBJ1-1, with D perhaps TRBD1 (5 bases). The V gene lost 7 bases and the J gene lost 1 base, with 10 bases spanning the gap. Germline loops: CDR1 LNHDA, CDR2 SQIVND (reference sequence). The length of the CDR3 is 13 residues. CDR3 loop: CASTQGANTEAFF. As DNA, the CDR3 is TGTGCCAGTACGCAGGGTGCGAACACTGAAGCTTTCTTT.

This chain connects TRBV24-1 to TRBJ2-1, with 10 positions matching TRBD2. The ends lost 5 bases at V and 9 bases at J; junction bases unmatched: 9. Germline lookup yields CDR1 KGHDR and CDR2 SFDVKD. The CDR3 consists of 15 residues. Written as DNA, the CDR3 is TGTGCCACCAGTGCGCCGGGGCTAGCGGGAGTTGAGCAGTTCTTC. Encoded protein: CATSAPGLAGVEQFF.

This chain joins TRBV2 and TRBJ2-3, with 8 bases that match TRBD2. CDR1 SNHLY and CDR2 FYNNEI come from the germline V gene. V gave up 7 bases and J gave up 6 bases; unmatched junction bases: 9. The length of the CDR3 is 14 residues. This chain's CDR3 is CASTGGSFVDTQYF. CDR3 sequence (DNA): TGTGCCAGCACGGGAGGGAGCTTTGTGGATACGCAGTATTTT.

The CDR3 protein is CASSLGNVGPYEQYF. CDR3 bases: TGTGCCAGCAGCTTGGGGAATGTGGGGCCCTACGAGCAGTACTTC. The V and J genes are TRBV7-6 and TRBJ2-7, with D maybe TRBD1 (5 bases). The CDR3 is made up of 15 amino acids. The ends were cut back, 3 bases at V and 2 bases at J, with 14 bases in the middle. Germline CDR1 SGHVS, CDR2 FNYEAQ.

J is TRBJ2-5 and V is TRBV6-6, with 7 bases matching TRBD1. V shed 4 bases, J shed 7 bases, and the junction held 15 bases outside the gene matches. There are 16 residues in the CDR3. Germline V CDR1 and CDR2: MNHNY, SVGAGI (reference sequence). DNA of the CDR3: TGTGCCAGCAGTTTCGACTACATGACAGGGATAGTGACCCAGTACTTC. Its protein is CASSFDYMTGIVTQYF.

This sequence joins TRBV5-1 and TRBJ1-1, with 7 bases that match TRBD1. Germline values: CDR1 SGHRS, CDR2 YFSETQ. Unmatched junction bases numbered 8, after V lost 5 bases and J lost 7 bases. CDR3 length: 13 amino acids. For the CDR3, the DNA is TGCGCCAGCAGACCCGGACAGGATATTGAAGCTTTCTTT. Amino acid sequence: CASRPGQDIEAFF.

This sequence joins TRBV19 and TRBJ2-7; 16 nucleotides match TRBD2. The CDR3 length is 15 residues. The germline V gene has CDR1 LNHDA and CDR2 SQIVND (reference sequence). J lost 6 bases, V lost 6 bases, and 5 bases had no gene match. The CDR3 spells CASSPGLAGGSEQYF. The CDR3 DNA sequence: TGTGCCAGTAGCCCGGGACTAGCGGGAGGGTCCGAGCAGTACTTC.

The J gene is TRBJ2-7, the V gene TRBV9; no reliable D call. Between the trimmed V and J ends, which lost 4 bases and 3 bases, there was a span of 8 bases. Per germline, CDR1 SGDLS and CDR2 YYNGEE. The CDR3 runs to 12 residues. The CDR3 spells CASSPNFYEQYF. The CDR3 DNA reads as TGTGCCAGCAGCCCGAACTTCTACGAGCAGTACTTC.

The V gene is TRBV13, the J gene TRBJ2-1; TRBD2 aligns across 12 bases. The CDR3 extends over 19 amino acids. Germline lookup yields CDR1 PRHDT and CDR2 FYEKMQ (reference sequence). Trimming at V came to 4 bases and at J to 3 bases, leaving 13 bases not matched to a gene. In DNA, the CDR3 is TGTGCCAGCAGCTGCCTAAAGACTAGCGGGAGAAGATGCTACAATGAGCAGTTCTTC. This sequence encodes CASSCLKTSGRRCYNEQFF.

The chain couples TRBV28 to TRBJ2-1, with a weak D call TRBD2 (5 bases). The germline CDR1 and CDR2 sequences are MDHEN and SYDVKM. The CDR3 is made up of 16 amino acids. Trimming stripped 6 bases from V and 8 bases from J, with 23 bases between. CDR3 nucleotide sequence: TGTGCCAGCAGACCCCTACCGCCGGGCGGGCTGGATGAGCAGTTCTTC. It is translated as CASRPLPPGGLDEQFF.